This is a list of T cell receptor beta chains from one sample in a study of post-analysis software for immune sequencing data. TCRdb processed the PCR reads anew with MiXCR; each CDR3 protein has one entry. The data contain approximately 400,000 distinct CDR3 sequences, less than 40% of them singletons. Sequencing input: blood. The source is a girl aged 10 to 17 with multiple sclerosis. The CDR3 runs from the conserved cysteine through the conserved F or W. D genes are given only for firm matches. The size entry is marked missing in some rows and otherwise reads once, few, many or a size class.

D gene | J gene | CDR3 length | clone size | V gene | CDR3 DNA | CDR3 protein
- | TRBJ2-3 | 14 | many | TRBV7-8 | TGTGCCAGCAGTTTAACCGTCTTAACAGATACGCAGTATTTT | CASSLTVLTDTQYF
- | TRBJ2-3 | 13 | - | TRBV3-1 | TGTGCCCGCAAAGGGACTCTCACAGATACGCAGTATTTT | CARKGTLTDTQYF
- | TRBJ1-6 | 14 | many | TRBV27 | TGTGCCAGCAGTTCTCGGACAGCCAATTCACCCCTCCACTTT | CASSSRTANSPLHF
- | TRBJ1-2 | 12 | few | TRBV5-1 | TGCGCCAGCAGCTTAAACGAGGCTGGCTACACCTTC | CASSLNEAGYTF
TRBD1 | TRBJ2-5 | 13 | - | TRBV20-1 | TGCAGTGCCAGGTGGACAGGGCAAGAGACCCAGTACTTC | CSARWTGQETQYF
- | TRBJ1-2 | 14 | - | TRBV2 | TGTGCCAGCAGTGCAGGTCCCGCTAACTATGGCTACACCTTC | CASSAGPANYGYTF
- | TRBJ2-1 | 11 | - | TRBV29-1 | TGCAGCGTTGGCCCCTCAAAAGAGCAGTTCTTC | CSVGPSKEQFF
TRBD1 | TRBJ2-7 | 15 | - | TRBV16 | TGTGCCAGCAGCCAATACCGGGGACAGGGGGACGAGCAGTACTTC | CASSQYRGQGDEQYF
- | TRBJ1-4 | 14 | - | TRBV19 | TGTGCCAGTAGAGCCCCACGGCATAATGAAAAACTGTTTTTT | CASRAPRHNEKLFF
- | TRBJ2-1 | 12 | - | TRBV5-6 | TGTGCCAGCAGCTTGGACGAGGGATCACCGTTCTTC | CASSLDEGSPFF
- | TRBJ1-4 | 16 | - | TRBV20-1 | TGCAGTGCTAAGGAATACCGGGACCCAACTAATGAAAAACTGTTTTTT | CSAKEYRDPTNEKLFF
- | TRBJ1-2 | 12 | - | TRBV10-3 | TGTGCCATCAGTGAAGCAGGCTATGGCTACACCTTC | CAISEAGYGYTF
TRBD2 | TRBJ2-5 | 19 | few | TRBV7-3 | TGTGCCAGCAGCTTATATGGGACTAGCGGGGGGGGTTCTCAAGAGACCCAGTACTTC | CASSLYGTSGGGSQETQYF
- | TRBJ2-7 | 16 | - | TRBV27 | TGTGCCAGCAGTTTATCGTGGGGGCTCAGCTCCTACGAGCAGTACTTC | CASSLSWGLSSYEQYF
TRBD1 | TRBJ2-3 | 15 | - | TRBV19 | TGTGCCAGTAGTCTCGGACAGGTTGGCACAGATACGCAGTATTTT | CASSLGQVGTDTQYF
TRBD1 | TRBJ2-5 | 16 | few | TRBV7-9 | TGTGCCAGCAGCCGGGGACAGGGCGGGTTGCAGGAGACCCAGTACTTC | CASSRGQGGLQETQYF
TRBD2 | TRBJ2-1 | 18 | - | TRBV12-3/TRBV12-4 | TGTGCCAGCAGTCCCCGAGTGGGAGCGGGGGGCCTGTACAATGAGCAGTTCTTC | CASSPRVGAGGLYNEQFF
TRBD1 | TRBJ1-2 | 18 | few | TRBV4-1 | TGTGCCAGCAGCCAAGATATGGGACAGGTCTTCCGAGACTATGGCTACACCTTC | CASSQDMGQVFRDYGYTF
TRBD1 | TRBJ1-1 | 13 | few | TRBV7-3 | TGTGCCAGCAGCCCGACAGGGGGCACTGAAGCTTTCTTT | CASSPTGGTEAFF
- | TRBJ1-1 | 15 | - | TRBV10-3 | TGTGCCATCAGTGAGTCGCCAGGGCTGGGCACTGAAGCTTTCTTT | CAISESPGLGTEAFF
TRBD1 | TRBJ1-5 | 18 | - | TRBV13 | TGTGCCAGCAGCTTACGGACAGGGGGCGCCGACGGCAATCAGCCCCAGCATTTT | CASSLRTGGADGNQPQHF
TRBD1 | TRBJ2-5 | 13 | few | TRBV12-3/TRBV12-4 | TGTGCCAGCAGTCGACAGGGTTGGGAGACCCAGTACTTC | CASSRQGWETQYF
- | TRBJ2-1 | 11 | - | TRBV7-9 | TGTGCCAGCAGCTTAGGTGGGGTCGCGTTCTTC | CASSLGGVAFF
TRBD2 | TRBJ2-7 | 15 | few | TRBV6-5 | TGTGCCAGCAGCATCCGCAGGGCAGGGACTAACGAGCAGTACTTC | CASSIRRAGTNEQYF
TRBD2 | TRBJ2-7 | 16 | few | TRBV11-2 | TGTGCCAGCAGTCCCTCGATAGCGGGGGCTACCTACGAGCAGTACTTC | CASSPSIAGATYEQYF
TRBD2 | TRBJ2-3 | 13 | - | TRBV13 | TGTGCCAGCAAACTAGCGGGGGGGGATACGCAGTATTTT | CASKLAGGDTQYF
TRBD2 | TRBJ2-1 | 16 | - | TRBV20-1 | TGCAGTGCTAGAGAATTAGCGGGGGTAACCTACAATGAGCAGTTCTTC | CSARELAGVTYNEQFF
TRBD1 | TRBJ2-7 | 13 | many | TRBV29-1 | TGCAGCGCCGAGGGGGCAGGGGGCTACGAGCAGTACTTC | CSAEGAGGYEQYF
- | TRBJ1-4 | 16 | few | TRBV7-2 | TGTGCCAGCAGCTTGACGACAGGCCCACGGGATGGAAAACTGTTTTTT | CASSLTTGPRDGKLFF
TRBD1 | TRBJ2-7 | 16 | - | TRBV7-9 | TGTGCCAGCAGCCCTCTCTCCGGGACAGGTGGCTACGAGCAGTACTTC | CASSPLSGTGGYEQYF
- | TRBJ1-5 | 14 | - | TRBV12-3/TRBV12-4 | TGTGCCAGCAGTTTAAGTTTGGGCAATCAGCCCCAGCATTTT | CASSLSLGNQPQHF
- | TRBJ1-2 | 12 | - | TRBV29-1 | TGCAGCGTTGGCCTGACAGGAGGCGGCTGCACCTTC | CSVGLTGGGCTF
- | TRBJ2-1 | 14 | few | TRBV11-2 | TGTGCCAGCAGCTCCTACACCCTAAAGGATGAGCAGTTCTTC | CASSSYTLKDEQFF
- | TRBJ2-3 | 16 | many | TRBV10-3 | TGTGCCATCAGTCCCGGATCCTCCGGAGGCACAGATACGCAGTATTTT | CAISPGSSGGTDTQYF
- | TRBJ2-1 | 14 | - | TRBV20-1 | TGCAGTGCTAGAGATGAGGATTTTTACTATGAGCAGTTCTTC | CSARDEDFYYEQFF